These 27 T cell receptor beta chains share one sample of origin, sequenced in a study of T cell responses to AZD1222 COVID-19 vaccine. TCRdb's copy holds only in-frame clones and misses some; the assay was immunoSEQ multiplex PCR. The data contain 100,000 to 130,000 clones, nearly 90% of them singletons. The source material was peripheral blood, sampled 28 days after the second AZD1222 dose. Receptors originate from an adult who received the AZD1222 COVID-19 vaccine.

This chain uses TRBV7-6 with TRBJ2-7; D is possibly TRBD1 (7 bases). V was trimmed by 1 base and J by 3 bases, leaving 22 bases between them. Per germline, CDR1 SGHVS and CDR2 FNYEAQ. CDR3 size: 18 residues. For the CDR3, the DNA is TGTGCCAGCAGCTTAGGAGGCCCTCTGGGCAGGGGGGACTACGAGCAGTACTTC. Translated: CASSLGGPLGRGDYEQYF. Filled out from reference TRBV7-6 and TRBJ2-7, the complete variable domain reads GAGVSQSPRYKVTKRGQDVALRCDPISGHVSLYWYRQALGQGPEFLTYFNYEAQQDKSGLPNDRFSAERPEGSISTLTIQRTEQRDSAMYRCASSLGGPLGRGDYEQYFGPGTRLTVT.

This clone occurred once. The chain recombines TRBV7-6 with TRBJ1-1, with 8 bases that match TRBD1. The CDR3 covers 15 residues. Germline CDR1 reads SGHVS; CDR2 reads FNYEAQ. V lost 1 base and J lost 2; bases outside the gene matches: 3. In DNA, the CDR3 is TGTGCCAGCAGCTTAGGGACAGGGACAAACACTGAAGCTTTCTTT. As protein: CASSLGTGTNTEAFF.

The chain is built from TRBV24-1 and TRBJ1-5, with 8 bases lining up with TRBD1. This CDR3 spans 13 amino acids. The germline gives CDR1 KGHDR, CDR2 SFDVKD. The V segment lost 7 bases and the J segment 6 bases; nucleotides outside the gene matches: 4. The DNA of the CDR3 is TGTGCCACCAGCGGACAGGGCTTTCAGCCCCAGCATTTT. It encodes CATSGQGFQPQHF.

The chain links TRBV25-1 to TRBJ2-1; D is ambiguous. Germline CDR1 reads MGHDK; CDR2 reads SYGVNS. V was cut by 1 base and J by 4 bases, with 14 bases left in between. This CDR3 spans 16 amino acids. The CDR3 region has the DNA TGTGCCAGCAGTGAATTAGACACCTTACCGTACAATGAGCAGTTCTTC. Protein product: CASSELDTLPYNEQFF.

In this sample, this clone turned up once. V usage is TRBV14 and J usage is TRBJ2-1; D may correspond to TRBD1 or TRBD2 (7 bases each). The CDR3 totals 15 residues. Deletions cut 3 bases from V and 4 bases from J, with 13 bases between. Germline V gene lookup returns CDR1 SGHDN and CDR2 FVKESK. CDR3 bases: TGTGCCAGCAGCCAGATCAGGGGGGGTTACAATGAGCAGTTCTTC. Protein sequence: CASSQIRGGYNEQFF.

This clone has a handful of counts. The chain couples TRBV18 to TRBJ1-2, with 12 nucleotides matching TRBD1. Germline-derived CDR1 and CDR2 are KGHSH and LQKENI. The CDR3 covers 16 residues. V was clipped by 3 bases and J by 2 bases; unmatched bases: 4. The CDR3 protein is CASSPGTGGTNYGYTF. CDR3 sequence (DNA): TGTGCCAGCTCACCCGGGACAGGGGGCACAAACTATGGCTACACCTTC.

The V gene is TRBV7-9, the J gene TRBJ1-1, with 7 bases matching TRBD1. Looked up from germline, CDR1 is SEHNR and CDR2 is FQNEAQ (reference sequence). J was trimmed by 8 bases and V by 5 bases; bases with no gene match: 14. The CDR3 covers 15 residues. The CDR3 coding sequence is TGTGCCAGCAGCGCCGACAGGGCTGGGGCCACGGAAGCTTTCTTT. Encoded protein: CASSADRAGATEAFF.

This chain connects TRBV28 to TRBJ2-1; D is possibly TRBD1 or TRBD2 (7 bases each). Germline lookup yields CDR1 MDHEN and CDR2 SYDVKM. Trimming removed 6 bases at V and 8 bases at J, with 26 bases between. The CDR3 is made up of 17 amino acids. CDR3 sequence: CASSPNLGQGGFDEQFF. The CDR3 bases are TGTGCCAGCAGCCCTAATTTGGGGCAGGGGGGGTTTGATGAGCAGTTCTTC.

The chain links TRBV15 to TRBJ1-1, with 9 bases fitting TRBD1. Trimming at V came to 8 bases and at J to 2 bases, leaving 3 bases not matched to a gene. The V gene's germline CDR1 is LNHNV and CDR2 YYDKDF (reference sequence). This CDR3 comprises 13 residues. The CDR3 loop reads CATLQGANTEAFF. The CDR3 bases are TGTGCCACCTTACAGGGGGCCAACACTGAAGCTTTCTTT.

The chain joins TRBV13 to TRBJ2-7, with TRBD1 matching 10 bases. CDR1 and CDR2 (germline): PRHDT, FYEKMQ (reference sequence). The CDR3 sequence is 14 residues long. With 5 bases clipped from V and 2 bases from J, the junction kept 3 bases outside the gene matches. The CDR3 DNA is TGTGCCAGCAGCCCCGGGACAGGGGCCTACGAGCAGTACTTC. Encoded protein: CASSPGTGAYEQYF. The whole variable domain, remainder taken from reference TRBV13 and TRBJ2-7, is AAGVIQSPRHLIKEKRETATLKCYPIPRHDTVYWYQQGPGQDPQFLISFYEKMQSDKGSIPDRFSAQQFSDYHSELNMSSLELGDSALYFCASSPGTGAYEQYFGPGTRLTVT.

The rearrangement links TRBV5-6 to TRBJ1-3; D is possibly TRBD1 (5 bases). V was clipped by 5 bases and J by 3 bases, with 9 bases between them. This CDR3 contains 13 residues. CDR1 is SGHDT, CDR2 YYEEEE, per germline. CDR3 protein: CASSTQGGNTIYF. The CDR3 nucleotides are TGTGCCAGCAGTACCCAGGGTGGAAACACCATATATTTT.

The chain employs TRBV30 and TRBJ1-3; D gene uncertain. This CDR3 region has 14 residues. From germline, CDR1 is GTSNPN and CDR2 SVGIG (reference sequence). V lost 2 bases to trimming and J lost 0 bases, with 8 bases between them. The CDR3 is CAWSITRSGNTIYF. The DNA for the CDR3 is TGTGCCTGGAGTATTACTCGCTCTGGAAACACCATATATTTT.

The V gene is TRBV21-1, the J gene TRBJ1-4; the table names TRBD1, a call not compared with the DNA. TRBV21-1 is described as a pseudogene. The CDR3 totals 15 residues. This CDR3 is CASSPQDATNEKLFF. CDR3 in DNA: TGTGCCAGCAGCCCCCAGGATGCAACTAATGAAAAACTGTTTTTT.

This clone was observed once. The CDR3 DNA reads TGTGCCAGCAGCCCCGGAGGGACGTCGAGCTCCTACGAGCAGTACTTC. Its translation: CASSPGGTSSSYEQYF. The chain has TRBV5-4 and TRBJ2-7; TRBD2 is a possible D gene (6 bases). Trimming took 4 bases from V and 0 from J, leaving 17 bases between them. Germline V CDR1 and CDR2: SGHNT, YYREEE (reference sequence). CDR3 length equals 16 residues.

This clone has a single count. V gene TRBV3-1 (or the pseudogene TRBV3-2) combines with J gene TRBJ1-1, with D perhaps matching TRBD1 (6 bases). V was cut by 3 bases and J by 0 bases, with 11 bases left in between. The germline gives CDR1 LGHDT, CDR2 YNNKEL (reference sequence). This CDR3 is 15 amino acids long. The chain's CDR3 is CASSQNRVLNTEAFF. CDR3 nucleotides: TGTGCCAGCAGCCAGAACAGGGTTCTGAACACTGAAGCTTTCTTT.

The rearrangement links TRBV11-2 to TRBJ2-7; D is possibly TRBD1 or TRBD2 (5 bases each). From germline, CDR1 is SGHAT and CDR2 FQNNGV. This CDR3 is 14 amino acids long. Trimming took 5 bases from V and 1 from J, leaving 12 bases between them. The DNA of the CDR3 is TGTGCCAGCAGCCGACGGGACCAGTCCTACGAGCAGTACTTC. Its protein product is CASSRRDQSYEQYF.

This chain connects TRBV2 to TRBJ2-2, with D maybe TRBD1 (6 bases). V lost 7 bases and J 0 bases, leaving 15 bases between the germline ends. CDR1 and CDR2 (germline): SNHLY, FYNNEI. The length of the CDR3 is 16 residues. The CDR3 is CASTPDGGTNTGELFF. DNA for the CDR3: TGTGCCAGCACACCGGATGGGGGCACGAACACCGGGGAGCTGTTTTTT.

This clone was counted a few times. J is TRBJ1-5 and V is TRBV19; unclear D gene. Trimming shortened V by 2 bases and J by 5 bases, and 7 bases separated the two germline ends. Germline loops: CDR1 LNHDA, CDR2 SQIVND (reference sequence). The CDR3 totals 13 residues. The DNA of the CDR3 is TGTGCCAGTAGTATACGAGGCGATCAGCCCCAGCATTTT. Its protein product is CASSIRGDQPQHF.

The chain has TRBV6-5 and TRBJ2-7, with D tentatively TRBD2 (5 bases). The V and J ends lost 2 bases and 0 bases respectively, with 11 bases between them. Germline V lookup: CDR1 MNHEY, CDR2 SVGAGI. The CDR3 is made up of 15 amino acids. The CDR3 DNA reads as TGTGCCAGCAGTTACGGACTCGGAAGCTCCTACGAGCAGTACTTC. Residues: CASSYGLGSSYEQYF.

CDR3 DNA sequence: TGTGCCAGTAGACCGGCTAGCGGGGTGGCAGATACGCAGTATTTT. Translation: CASRPASGVADTQYF. The chain uses TRBV19 and TRBJ2-3; TRBD2 aligns across 9 bases. The CDR3 loop spans 15 amino acids. J gave up 4 bases and V 6 bases, and 8 bases lay outside the gene matches. Germline V gene data show CDR1 as LNHDA and CDR2 as SQIVND (reference sequence).

The rearrangement links TRBV6-5 to TRBJ2-7; no firm D call. Trimming took off 10 bases at V and 0 bases at J, with 16 bases between the two ends. Per germline, CDR1 MNHEY and CDR2 SVGAGI. The length of the CDR3 is 14 residues. The CDR3 nucleotides are TGTGCCAACACCTATACGTACAGCTCCTACGAGCAGTACTTC. Encoded protein: CANTYTYSSYEQYF.

The V call is TRBV7-8, the J call TRBJ1-5; D possibly corresponds to TRBD1 (5 bases). Trimming shortened V by 0 bases and J by 7 bases, and 22 bases separated the two germline ends. Per the germline V gene, CDR1 is SGHVS and CDR2 is FQNEAQ. CDR3 size: 18 residues. CDR3 amino acids: CASSLAIYRNSPGQPQHF. The DNA for the CDR3 is TGTGCCAGCAGCTTAGCAATATATCGGAACTCCCCAGGGCAGCCCCAGCATTTT.

This sequence joins TRBV5-6 and TRBJ1-1; 8 bases agree with TRBD1. After removal of 2 bases from V and 0 bases from J, the junction contained 12 bases not matched to a gene. Germline CDR1 SGHDT, CDR2 YYEEEE. This CDR3 has 18 residues. The chain's CDR3 is CASSLLRDRWEMNTEAFF. For the CDR3, the DNA is TGTGCCAGCAGCTTACTCAGGGACAGGTGGGAGATGAACACTGAAGCTTTCTTT.

The gene calls are TRBV27 and TRBJ2-5, with D perhaps given as TRBD1 or TRBD2 (5 bases each). CDR3 length equals 16 residues. The germline CDR1 and CDR2 sequences are MNHEY and SMNVEV (reference sequence). The germline V and J ends were trimmed by 2 bases and 5 bases, with 18 bases remaining between them. The DNA for the CDR3 is TGTGCCAGCAGTTTAGGGGGACGGAACATCCTTGAGACCCAGTACTTC. This sequence encodes CASSLGGRNILETQYF.

The genes are TRBV28 and TRBJ1-2; no clear D gene. The CDR3 length is 13 residues. V was pared by 6 bases and J by 8 bases, with 16 bases between. The V gene's germline CDR1 is MDHEN and CDR2 SYDVKM. For the CDR3, the DNA is TGTGCCAGCAGGGAGCTCGGAACGCTAGGCTACACCTTC. This codes for CASRELGTLGYTF.

This clone appeared a single time. The chain has TRBV21-1 and TRBJ2-3; TRBD2, the table's D call, was not compared with the DNA. TRBV21-1 is reported as a pseudogene. This CDR3 has 17 amino acids. The DNA of the CDR3 is TGTGCCAGCAGCCCACCAATCCTGCTAGCTAGCACAGATACGCAGTATTTT. It encodes CASSPPILLASTDTQYF.

The sample holds a few counts of this clone. The rearrangement joins TRBV4-1 to TRBJ1-5, with 10 nucleotides matching TRBD1. Looked up from germline, CDR1 is MGHRA and CDR2 is YSYEKL. This CDR3 comprises 15 residues. Trimming took 4 bases from V and 7 from J; bases not matched to a gene: 7. CDR3 coding DNA: TGCGCCAGCAGCCCAGGGACAGGGGATAGGCAGCCCCAGCATTTT. Protein product: CASSPGTGDRQPQHF.